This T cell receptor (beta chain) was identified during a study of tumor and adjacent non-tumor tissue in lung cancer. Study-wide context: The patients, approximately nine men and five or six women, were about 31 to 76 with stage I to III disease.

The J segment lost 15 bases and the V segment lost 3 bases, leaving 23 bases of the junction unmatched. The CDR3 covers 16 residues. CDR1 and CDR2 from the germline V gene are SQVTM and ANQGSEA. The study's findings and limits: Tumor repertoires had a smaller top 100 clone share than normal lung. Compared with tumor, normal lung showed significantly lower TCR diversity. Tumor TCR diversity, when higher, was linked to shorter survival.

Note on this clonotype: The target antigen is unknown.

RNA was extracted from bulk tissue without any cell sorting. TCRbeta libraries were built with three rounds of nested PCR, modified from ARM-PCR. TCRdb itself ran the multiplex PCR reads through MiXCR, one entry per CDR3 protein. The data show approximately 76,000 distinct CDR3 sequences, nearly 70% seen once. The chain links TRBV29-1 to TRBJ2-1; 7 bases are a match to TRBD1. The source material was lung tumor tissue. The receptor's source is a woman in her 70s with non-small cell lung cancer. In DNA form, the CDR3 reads TGCAGCGTTGACCCGGGAACTAGGGGGCCTCTAGGTGATCGGTTCTTC. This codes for CSVDPGTRGPLGDRFF.